This T cell receptor (beta chain) was obtained from a study of T cell repertoires in cytomegalovirus infection. Looking at the study overall: Recently identified HLA-C-restricted CMV epitopes were among the peptides used. Public TCR beta signatures were indicative of both CMV infection and a matching HLA type.

Points on this clonotype: The target antigen is unknown.

Losses at the gene ends were 3 bases for V and 5 bases for J; bases not matched to a gene: 9. CDR3 length: 15 amino acids. Germline V gives CDR1 SNHLY, CDR2 FYNNEI. TCRdb re-called the reads through MiXCR, storing one row per CDR3 protein. In the table there are some 560,000 distinct CDR3 sequences, around 40% of which are singletons. Findings and caveats of the study: Across the ex vivo response, the dominant clonotypes were HLA-C-restricted CMV-specific TCR beta clonotypes. Pooled public TCR beta family frequency picked out CMV carriers with the relevant HLA.

This receptor was taken from a human donor in good health (CMV status not recorded). Some clones in this sample may be carry-over from other donors' samples. Sequencing used cultured PBMCs, obtained from culture after CMV antigen stimulation. The chain uses TRBV2 and TRBJ2-7, with 8 bases that match TRBD2. CDR3 loop: CASSDRVLAADEQYF. The DNA for the CDR3 is TGTGCCAGCAGTGACCGGGTACTAGCGGCGGACGAGCAGTACTTC.